One TCR beta chain is described in this entry. This beta chain lies outside the target of a library built for alpha chains; its clone size means little. From the 5' RACE reads, TCRdb called clonotypes with MiXCR, one entry per CDR3 protein. The table includes under 4,000 distinct CDR3 sequences, around 32% detected once. This sample was taken from a study of spatial heterogeneity in lung cancer. The time point is: sample taken at primary tumor resection. No cell sorting; template was whole RNA from tumor, lung tissue or PBMC. The CDR3 runs 11 residues. V was trimmed by 5 bases and J by 10 bases, leaving 9 bases between them. CDR1 is SGHVS, CDR2 FQNEAQ, per germline.

The material was PBMCs, obtained at surgery. The chain links TRBV7-8 to TRBJ2-1; D is ambiguous. This receptor was identified in a female donor with early-stage non-small cell lung cancer. In DNA form, the CDR3 reads TGTGCCAGCAGCCCTGATGTCGAGCAGTTCTTC. It translates to CASSPDVEQFF.